The TCR beta chain described here comes from a study of siplizumab effects on memory and regulatory T cells. The assay was immunoSEQ multiplex PCR, and TCRdb's table has in-frame clones only and misses some. In the table there are some 97,000 clones, around 94% of which are singletons. Trimming cost V 3 bases and J 8 bases, with 15 bases left between them. Per germline, CDR1 MNHEY and CDR2 SVGAGI. This CDR3 has 14 amino acids. The clonotype was recovered from a human donor in good health. J is TRBJ2-3 and V is TRBV6-5; D unresolved. Material: Tregs sorted from blood. CDR3 loop: CASSYGYDIGTQYF. CDR3 coding DNA: TGTGCCAGCAGTTATGGCTACGATATCGGTACGCAGTATTTT.